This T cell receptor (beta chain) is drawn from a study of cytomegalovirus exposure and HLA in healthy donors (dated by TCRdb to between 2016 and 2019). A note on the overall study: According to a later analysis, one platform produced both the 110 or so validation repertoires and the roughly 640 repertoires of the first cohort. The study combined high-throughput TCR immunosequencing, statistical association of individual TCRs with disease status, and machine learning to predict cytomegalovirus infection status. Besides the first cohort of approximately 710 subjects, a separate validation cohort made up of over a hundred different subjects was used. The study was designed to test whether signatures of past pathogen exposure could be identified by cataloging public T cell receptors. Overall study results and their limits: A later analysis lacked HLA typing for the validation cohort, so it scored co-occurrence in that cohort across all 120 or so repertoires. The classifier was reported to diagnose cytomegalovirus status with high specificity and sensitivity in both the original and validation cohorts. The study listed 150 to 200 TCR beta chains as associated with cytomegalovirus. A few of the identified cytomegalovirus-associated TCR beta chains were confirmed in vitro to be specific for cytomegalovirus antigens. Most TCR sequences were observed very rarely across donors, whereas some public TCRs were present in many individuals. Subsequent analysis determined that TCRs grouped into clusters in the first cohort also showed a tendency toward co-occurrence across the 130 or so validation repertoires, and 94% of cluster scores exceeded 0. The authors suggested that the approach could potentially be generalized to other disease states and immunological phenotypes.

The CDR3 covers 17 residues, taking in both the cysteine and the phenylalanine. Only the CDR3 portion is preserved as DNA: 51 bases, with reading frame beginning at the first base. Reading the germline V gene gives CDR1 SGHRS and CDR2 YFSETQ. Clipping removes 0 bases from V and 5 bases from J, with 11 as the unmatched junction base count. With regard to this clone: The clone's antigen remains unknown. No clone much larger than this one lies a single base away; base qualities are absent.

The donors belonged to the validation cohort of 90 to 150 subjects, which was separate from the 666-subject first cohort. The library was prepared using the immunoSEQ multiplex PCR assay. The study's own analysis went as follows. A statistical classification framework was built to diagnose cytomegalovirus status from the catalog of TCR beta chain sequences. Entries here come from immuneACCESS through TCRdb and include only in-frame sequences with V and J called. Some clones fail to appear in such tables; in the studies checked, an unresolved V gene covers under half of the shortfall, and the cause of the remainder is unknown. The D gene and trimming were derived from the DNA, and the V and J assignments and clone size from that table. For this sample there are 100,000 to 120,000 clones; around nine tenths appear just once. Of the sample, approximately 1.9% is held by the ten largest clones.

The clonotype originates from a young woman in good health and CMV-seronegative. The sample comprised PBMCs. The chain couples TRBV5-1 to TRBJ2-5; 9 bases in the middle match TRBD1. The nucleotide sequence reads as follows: TGCGCCAGCAGCTTGGCGACAGGGGGTATACCTAGTGAGACCCAGTACTTC. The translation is CASSLATGGIPSETQYF.